This T cell receptor beta chain came from a study of vaccination effects on CD4 cells after COVID-19 (dated by TCRdb to between 2021 and 2023). Concerning the study at large: Across the study, the median time from the second dose to post-vaccine sampling was 72 days (range 14 to 241). SARS-CoV-2 spike-specific CD4+ TCR repertoires were compared before and after mRNA vaccination in COVID-19 convalescent patients and in infection-naive vaccine recipients. Altogether, around 11 COVID-19 convalescent patients and several SARS-CoV-2-naive healthy vaccine recipients made up the full study. In the study, cultures from other donors were sequenced using the Oncomine TCR Beta short-read assay on an Illumina iSeq 100. Broader findings and caveats from the paper: The study was limited by a small number of convalescent patients, and early post-infection timepoints were lacking. In healthy vaccine recipients, vaccine-induced clones were almost all SARS-CoV-2 mono-reactive, with only 1 of 255 cross-reactive with common cold coronaviruses. Marked clonal contraction was observed in both infection-induced and vaccine-induced clones at late post-vaccination timepoints, consistent with waning T cell responses.

Libraries were constructed by the immunoSEQ multiplex PCR assay. DNA from the cultured, isolated CD4+ T cells was subjected to TCR beta CDR3 sequencing. The published analysis was carried out like this. The analysis removed non-productive TCR sequences, trimmed reads to the CDR3 region, and retained only CDR3s that were 7 or more amino acids long. Antigen-specific clonotypes were identified using the MANAFEST web app by comparison of expansion in peptide wells against reference cultures. For clones to be considered positive, expansion at FDR<0.05 versus reference and all other wells, an odds ratio above 5, and a frequency above 0.1% in two replicate wells were required. Clonotypes significantly expanded in SARS-CoV-2 spike wells and in at least one common cold coronavirus spike condition were defined as cross-reactive. CDR3 similarity was assessed by Levenshtein distance with the stringdist R package, and unrooted trees were built with ape in R 3.6.1. The immuneACCESS repertoire file appears here via TCRdb, limited to in-frame rearrangements. These files lack a portion of the clones; in checked studies, under half of the deficit traces to unresolved V genes, and the cause of the others is not known. D and trimming come from the DNA, and the V and J calls and clone size come from that table. This sample gives about 33,000 clones in total; almost 85% of them show up just once. About 1.4% of the sample is held by the ten biggest clonotypes.

Spanning cysteine to phenylalanine, the CDR3 consists of 15 amino acids. The retained sequence is limited to the CDR3, 45 bases, with the frame set at the first base. V is clipped by 2 bases and J by 5 bases, and the sequence between their germline boundaries is 13 bases long. CDR1 LNHDA and CDR2 SQIVND are derived from the germline V gene (reference sequence). In the ViraFEST assay, PBMC were stimulated with viral peptide pools, and antigen-specific CD4+ T cell clonotypes were then identified by expansion using TCR sequencing. After 10 to 11 days of culture, CD4+ T cells were isolated with the EasySep CD4+ T cell isolation kit. Participants received two doses of either the BNT162b2 or the mRNA-1273 mRNA SARS-CoV-2 vaccine. None of the healthy vaccine recipients had a prior SARS-CoV-2 infection, which was confirmed by nucleocapsid antibody tests that came back negative both before and after vaccination. Each well held 1.5 million to 2.5 million PBMC cultured in IMDM containing approximately 5% human AB serum, roughly 9.6 IU/ml IL-2 and gentamicin, along with roughly 10 ug/ml peptides. On days 3 and 7, half of the culture medium was replaced with fresh IL-2-containing medium. Unless otherwise noted, each peptide stimulation condition was cultured in triplicate wells. Using Ficoll-Paque Plus gradient centrifugation, PBMC were separated from whole blood and then either used fresh or cryopreserved at -140C. The spike proteins of SARS-CoV-2 and of the common cold coronaviruses HCoV-NL63, HCoV-OC43 and HCoV-229E were spanned by overlapping peptide pools. Genomic DNA was extracted from cultured CD4+ T cells with the QIAamp micro DNA kit.

Notes on this clone: Its antigen is not yet known. Base quality data are lacking; no much larger clone is found one base away.

The clonotype originates from a human donor who received a COVID-19 vaccine. Some clones in this sample may be carry-over from other donors' samples. Sequencing was performed on CD4+ T cells from PBMCs cultured with HCoV-NL63 spike peptides, taken after COVID-19 vaccination. What the cell subset or site label conveys for this sample: HCoV-NL63 spike overlapping peptide pool stimulation. The rearrangement joined TRBV19 to TRBJ1-5, with a tentative D gene TRBD1 over 6 matching bases. The CDR3 in this case is CASSITGAQDQPQHF. The nucleotide sequence is TGTGCCAGTAGTATAACGGGGGCTCAGGATCAGCCCCAGCATTTT. The full variable domain, with segments outside the CDR3 supplied by the reference TRBV19 and TRBJ1-5 proteins, appears as DGGITQSPKYLFRKEGQNVTLSCEQNLNHDAMYWYRQDPGQGLRLIYYSQIVNDFQKGDIAEGYSVSREKKESFPLTVTSAQKNPTAFYLCASSITGAQDQPQHFGDGTRLSIL.